A selection of T cell receptor beta chains follows, all from one sample in a study of blood T cell repertoires in COVID-19. Using immunoSEQ multiplex PCR, the repertoire was profiled, and TCRdb retains in-frame clones only, with some absent. This sample has over 150,000 clones; 70% to 80% occur once, and the top ten carry 17%. Input material: PBMCs or T cells enriched from blood (not recorded which). These receptors originate from a woman aged 45-65 years who had recovered from COVID-19. Both conserved end residues are part of each CDR3. A D gene is named only where the DNA matches it firmly. A row's size may be missing; if present it is once, few, many or a size class.

.,TRBV12-3/TRBV12-4,.,TRBJ2-1,TGTGCCAGCAGTGAAGGGGGGGCTGAGCAGTTCTTC,CASSEGGAEQFF
.,TRBV7-9,.,TRBJ1-1,TGTGCCAGCAGCTTCCCCTCCCGGGCGGGGAAGAACACTGAAGCTTTCTTT,CASSFPSRAGKNTEAFF
.,TRBV7-8,.,TRBJ1-2,TGTGCCAGCACCCGGGCCGGGGGGAACTATGGCTACACCTTC,CASTRAGGNYGYTF
.,TRBV25-1,.,TRBJ1-1,TGTGCCAGCAGGAGACACCTGAACACTGAAGCTTTCTTT,CASRRHLNTEAFF
.,TRBV19,TRBD2,TRBJ2-7,TGTGCCAGTAGTACCAGCGGGAGAGGAATCTACGAGCAGTACTTC,CASSTSGRGIYEQYF
.,TRBV5-1,TRBD1,TRBJ1-1,TGCGCCAGCAGCGAGGACAGGGACACTGAAGCTTTCTTT,CASSEDRDTEAFF
.,TRBV6-5,.,TRBJ1-5,TGTGCCAGCATGGGCCAGGGTGCCAATCAGCCCCAGCATTTT,CASMGQGANQPQHF
.,TRBV7-9,TRBD1,TRBJ1-2,TGTGCCAGCAGCCAGGACAGGGGCTTTGGCTACACCTTC,CASSQDRGFGYTF
.,TRBV9,.,TRBJ2-7,TGTGCCAGCAGCGTTCACATAGCTGACCTGGACGAGCAGTACTTC,CASSVHIADLDEQYF
.,TRBV28,.,TRBJ1-3,TGTGCCAGCAGTTTATCGGGTGGAAACACCATATATTTT,CASSLSGGNTIYF
.,TRBV18,.,TRBJ1-2,TGTGCCAGCTCACCGGGACTGACTGGCGGCTACACCTTC,CASSPGLTGGYTF
.,TRBV7-2,.,TRBJ1-5,TGTGCCAGCACCCTGCGCGGGGGGAGCAATCAGCCCCAGCATTTT,CASTLRGGSNQPQHF
.,TRBV27,.,TRBJ2-7,TGTGCCAGCAGTTTTTCCTTCACCCAGGCAGGGGAGCAGTACTTC,CASSFSFTQAGEQYF
.,TRBV5-4,.,TRBJ2-6,TGTGCCAGCAGCCCCCGCAGCTCTGGGGCCAACGTCCTGACTTTC,CASSPRSSGANVLTF
.,TRBV19,TRBD1,TRBJ2-1,TGTGCCAGTAGTTGGGACAGGGTATACAATGAGCAGTTCTTC,CASSWDRVYNEQFF
.,TRBV12-3/TRBV12-4,.,TRBJ1-1,TGTGCCAGCAGTCAAACAGGGACTGAAGCTTTCTTT,CASSQTGTEAFF
.,TRBV28,.,TRBJ1-2,TGTGCCAGCAGTTTATTGGGGCATGGCTACACCTTC,CASSLLGHGYTF
.,TRBV18,.,TRBJ2-7,TGTGCCAGCTCACCAAACAGGGTGGGGTCCTACGAGCAGTACTTC,CASSPNRVGSYEQYF
.,TRBV4-1,.,TRBJ1-2,TGCGCCAGCAGCCAAGAGGAACAGAGAGGCTACACCTTC,CASSQEEQRGYTF
.,TRBV12-5,TRBD2,TRBJ2-7,TGTGCTAGTGCCTCCCGTCCTAGCGGGAGTTCTGTGGGCGAGCAGTACTTC,CASASRPSGSSVGEQYF
.,TRBV5-1,.,TRBJ1-2,TGCGCCAGCAGTGACGCGGGGAACTATGGCTACACCTTC,CASSDAGNYGYTF
once,TRBV18,TRBD2,TRBJ2-5,TGTGCCAGCTCACAAGGGGGTAGCGGGAGTCGAGAGACCCAGTACTTC,CASSQGGSGSRETQYF
.,TRBV6-5,TRBD1,TRBJ2-4,TGTGCCAGCAGTCGGTCCGGGACAGGGGATAGGATTCAGTACTTC,CASSRSGTGDRIQYF
.,TRBV11-2,TRBD1,TRBJ1-5,TGTGCCAGCAGCTTAGCCGGACAGGATTATCAGCCCCAGCATTTT,CASSLAGQDYQPQHF
few,TRBV10-2,.,TRBJ2-7,TGCGCCAGCACGGGGGACTTCTACGAGCAGTACTTC,CASTGDFYEQYF
few,TRBV7-7,TRBD2,TRBJ2-2,TGTGCCAGCAGATCACTAGCGGGAGATGGAACCGGGGAGCTGTTTTTT,CASRSLAGDGTGELFF
few,TRBV7-3,.,TRBJ2-2,TGTGCCAGCAGCTTAATCGGGGGTGGTACCGGGGAGCTGTTTTTT,CASSLIGGGTGELFF
.,TRBV7-2,.,TRBJ2-3,TGTGCCAGCAGCTTATCCCGTTCCACAGATACGCAGTATTTT,CASSLSRSTDTQYF
.,TRBV6-5,.,TRBJ1-6,TGTGCCAGCAGTCAGTCGACAGGATATTCACCCCTCCACTTT,CASSQSTGYSPLHF
.,TRBV4-3,.,TRBJ1-1,TGCGCCAGCAGCCAAGATGTCAGGGGCGCCGGCACTGAAGCTTTCTTT,CASSQDVRGAGTEAFF
.,TRBV27,.,TRBJ1-2,TGTGCCAGCAGTTTAATGGGCGGGGGCTTGGTTGGCTACACCTTC,CASSLMGGGLVGYTF
.,TRBV5-1,TRBD1,TRBJ1-5,TGCGCCAGCAGCTTGGGACAGGGGGCGAATCAGCCCCAGCATTTT,CASSLGQGANQPQHF
.,TRBV19,TRBD2,TRBJ2-3,TGTGCCAGTAGTATGCGGGAGGGGGATACGCAGTATTTT,CASSMREGDTQYF
.,TRBV27,.,TRBJ1-5,TGTGCCAGCAGTCCTAGGTGGGGGGTAGATCAGCCCCAGCATTTT,CASSPRWGVDQPQHF
.,TRBV5-4,.,TRBJ2-6,TGTGCCAGCAGCTTGGTAGGGGCTTTGGACTCTGGGGCCAACGTCCTGACTTTC,CASSLVGALDSGANVLTF
few,TRBV7-3,TRBD2,TRBJ2-1,TGTGCCAGCAGCGCGAGTGTGGGAGCGGGGTATGAGCAGTTCTTC,CASSASVGAGYEQFF
.,TRBV7-2,TRBD2,TRBJ2-7,TGTGCCAGCAGCCCATCTTGGGCTAGCGGGAGCGAGCAGTACTTC,CASSPSWASGSEQYF
.,TRBV6-1,.,TRBJ2-7,TGTGCCAGCAGTCCGCAGGTTAGGAAAGACGAGCAGTACTTC,CASSPQVRKDEQYF
.,TRBV2,TRBD1,TRBJ1-2,TGTGCCAGCAGTGAATCGAGACAGGGGGGGAACTATGGCTACACCTTC,CASSESRQGGNYGYTF
once,TRBV20-1,.,TRBJ2-5,TGCAGTGCTGGACTGGGGGAGACCCAGTACTTC,CSAGLGETQYF
.,TRBV19,.,TRBJ2-1,TGTGCCAGTAGTATTAACGGGGGCTCCTACAATGAGCAGTTCTTC,CASSINGGSYNEQFF
.,TRBV7-8,.,TRBJ2-1,TGTGCCAGCAGCTCTAAGACAGGCTACGTCTCCTACAATGAGCAGTTCTTC,CASSSKTGYVSYNEQFF
.,TRBV4-1,.,TRBJ2-7,TGCGCCAGCAGCCAAGAGGTAGCAGACTTGTACGAGCAGTACTTC,CASSQEVADLYEQYF
.,TRBV5-4,TRBD1,TRBJ2-7,TGTGCCAGCAGCTTGCTCGGACAGGGGACCTACGAGCAGTACTTC,CASSLLGQGTYEQYF
.,TRBV7-9,TRBD1,TRBJ1-6,TGTGCCAGCAGATCGGACAGGGCGAGGGGCGGTTCACCCCTCCACTTT,CASRSDRARGGSPLHF
.,TRBV7-9,.,TRBJ2-1,TGTGCCAGCAGCACCCCGCCTAGGTTCGGGAATGAGCAGTTCTTC,CASSTPPRFGNEQFF
.,TRBV7-4,.,TRBJ1-6,TGTGCCAGCAGCCGCGGGACGTGTGGGAGGAGACCCCTCCACTTT,CASSRGTCGRRPLHF
.,TRBV11-2,.,TRBJ2-2,TGTGCCAGCAGCTTAGTAGCCCGAGTAAACGGGGAGCTGTTTTTT,CASSLVARVNGELFF
.,TRBV7-2,.,TRBJ1-5,TGTGCCAGCAGCTTACGGGCGCAGGGTGAAGGACAGCCCCAGCATTTT,CASSLRAQGEGQPQHF
.,TRBV5-1,.,TRBJ2-7,TGCGCCAGCAGCTTGACGGCAGGGGACCACGAGCAGTACTTC,CASSLTAGDHEQYF
.,TRBV5-1,.,TRBJ2-2,TGCGCCAGCAGCTTGGGTCCGGCGAACACCGGGGAGCTGTTTTTT,CASSLGPANTGELFF
once,TRBV7-9,TRBD1,TRBJ1-4,TGTGCCAGCAGCCCCGGACAGGGGGCGAGGGAAAAACTGTTTTTT,CASSPGQGAREKLFF
.,TRBV28,TRBD2,TRBJ2-1,TGTGCCAGCGGTTTGACTAGCGGGAGGGCCGATGAGCAGTTCTTC,CASGLTSGRADEQFF
few,TRBV7-2,TRBD1,TRBJ2-7,TGTGCCAGCAGCTTATGGACAGGGGAGGGGGAGCAGTACTTC,CASSLWTGEGEQYF
once,TRBV10-3,TRBD1,TRBJ1-4,TGTGCCATCAGTGAGAGGGACAGTGTAAATGAAAAACTGTTTTTT,CAISERDSVNEKLFF